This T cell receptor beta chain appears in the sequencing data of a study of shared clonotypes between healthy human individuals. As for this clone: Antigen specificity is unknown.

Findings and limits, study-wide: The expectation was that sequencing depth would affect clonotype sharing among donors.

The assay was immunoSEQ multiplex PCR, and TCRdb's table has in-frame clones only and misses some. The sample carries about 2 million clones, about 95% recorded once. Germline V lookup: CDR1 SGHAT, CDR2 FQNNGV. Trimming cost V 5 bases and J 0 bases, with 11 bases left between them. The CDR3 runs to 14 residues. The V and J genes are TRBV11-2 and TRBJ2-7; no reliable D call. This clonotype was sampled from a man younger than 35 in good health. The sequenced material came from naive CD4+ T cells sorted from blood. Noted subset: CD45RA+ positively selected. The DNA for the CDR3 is TGTGCCAGCAGCCCCGCACTTAGCTCCTACGAGCAGTACTTC. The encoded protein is CASSPALSSYEQYF.